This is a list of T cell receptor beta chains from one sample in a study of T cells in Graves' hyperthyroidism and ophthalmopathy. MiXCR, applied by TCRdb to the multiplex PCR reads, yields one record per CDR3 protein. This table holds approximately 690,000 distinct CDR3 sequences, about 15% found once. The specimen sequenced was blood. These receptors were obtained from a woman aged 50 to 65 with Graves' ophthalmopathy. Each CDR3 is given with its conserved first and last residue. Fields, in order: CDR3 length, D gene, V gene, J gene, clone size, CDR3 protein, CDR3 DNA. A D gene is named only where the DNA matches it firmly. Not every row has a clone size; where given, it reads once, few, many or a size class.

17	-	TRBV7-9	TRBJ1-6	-	CASTLLRRDMRNSPLHF	TGTGCCAGCACTTTACTTAGGCGGGACATGCGGAATTCACCCCTCCACTTT
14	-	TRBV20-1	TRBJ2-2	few	CSATPGLGTGELFF	TGCAGTGCCACCCCAGGGTTGGGCACCGGGGAGCTGTTTTTT
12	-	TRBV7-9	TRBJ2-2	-	CASSLVRRELFF	TGTGCCAGCAGCTTAGTGAGACGGGAGCTGTTTTTT
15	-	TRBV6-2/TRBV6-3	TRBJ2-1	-	CASSYGRSPVNEQFF	TGTGCCAGCAGTTACGGCCGATCTCCCGTGAATGAGCAGTTCTTC
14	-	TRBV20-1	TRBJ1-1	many	CSARVPVLGTEAFF	TGCAGTGCTAGAGTGCCCGTGCTGGGCACTGAAGCTTTCTTT
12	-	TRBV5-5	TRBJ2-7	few	CASSLAGPEQYF	TGTGCCAGCAGCTTGGCGGGGCCCGAGCAGTACTTC
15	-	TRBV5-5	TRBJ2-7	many	CASSLVSRSPYEQYF	TGTGCCAGCAGCTTGGTTAGCAGGAGCCCCTACGAGCAGTACTTC
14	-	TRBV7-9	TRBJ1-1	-	CASSSPGTDIGAFF	TGTGCCAGCAGCTCCCCGGGAACTGATATCGGGGCTTTCTTT
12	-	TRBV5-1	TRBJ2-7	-	CASSSYGYEQYF	TGCGCCAGCAGCTCCTACGGCTACGAGCAGTACTTC
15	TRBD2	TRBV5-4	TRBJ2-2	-	CASNIAGGVTGELFF	TGTGCCAGCAACATAGCGGGAGGGGTCACCGGGGAGCTGTTTTTT
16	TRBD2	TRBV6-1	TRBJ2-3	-	CASSDVAGVGTDTQYF	TGTGCCAGCAGTGACGTAGCGGGAGTAGGCACAGATACGCAGTATTTT
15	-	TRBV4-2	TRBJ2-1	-	CASSHRLELFNEQFF	TGTGCCAGCAGCCACCGACTCGAGTTGTTCAATGAGCAGTTCTTC
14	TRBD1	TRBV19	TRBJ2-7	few	CASSTDRGFNEQYF	TGTGCCAGTAGTACCGACAGGGGATTCAACGAGCAGTACTTC
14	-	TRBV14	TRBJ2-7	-	CASSQGGWVYEQYF	TGTGCCAGCAGCCAAGGGGGCTGGGTTTACGAGCAGTACTTC
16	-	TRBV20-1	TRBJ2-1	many	CSARERWGRTNNEQFF	TGCAGTGCTAGAGAACGATGGGGGAGGACAAACAATGAGCAGTTCTTC